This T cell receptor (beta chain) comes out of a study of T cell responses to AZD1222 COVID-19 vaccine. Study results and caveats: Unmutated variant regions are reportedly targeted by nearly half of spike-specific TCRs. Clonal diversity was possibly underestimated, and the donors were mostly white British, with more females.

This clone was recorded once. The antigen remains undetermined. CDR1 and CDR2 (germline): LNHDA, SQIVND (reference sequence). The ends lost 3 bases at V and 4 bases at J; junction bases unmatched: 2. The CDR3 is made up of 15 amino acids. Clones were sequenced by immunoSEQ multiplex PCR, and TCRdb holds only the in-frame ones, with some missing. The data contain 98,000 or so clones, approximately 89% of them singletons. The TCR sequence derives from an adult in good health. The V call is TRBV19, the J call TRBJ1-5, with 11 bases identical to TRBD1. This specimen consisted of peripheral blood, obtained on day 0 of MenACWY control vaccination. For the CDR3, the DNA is TGTGCCAGTAGTATGGGGACAGGGGGTAATCAGCCCCAGCATTTT. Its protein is CASSMGTGGNQPQHF. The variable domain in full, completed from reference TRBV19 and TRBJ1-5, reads DGGITQSPKYLFRKEGQNVTLSCEQNLNHDAMYWYRQDPGQGLRLIYYSQIVNDFQKGDIAEGYSVSREKKESFPLTVTSAQKNPTAFYLCASSMGTGGNQPQHFGDGTRLSIL.